The rows below give T cell receptor beta chains drawn from one sample of a study of radiotherapy plus CTLA-4 blockade in lung cancer. TCRdb keeps only in-frame clones here, not all; method: immunoSEQ multiplex PCR. The sample lists more than 40,000 clones; nearly 90% were seen once. This sample comprised peripheral blood, obtained from a patient treated with radiotherapy plus ipilimumab. Receptors originate from a human donor with non-small cell lung cancer whose response to radiotherapy plus ipilimumab could not be evaluated. The CDR3 runs from the conserved cysteine through the conserved F or W. The order of the fields is clone size, D gene, V gene, J gene, CDR3 protein, CDR3 DNA. A D gene is named only where the DNA matches it firmly. Some rows have no size entry. The others give once, few or many, or a class for an expanded clone.

>.|.|TRBV27|TRBJ2-1
CASTLRGAGSYNEQFF
TGTGCCAGCACATTAAGGGGTGCGGGGTCGTACAATGAGCAGTTCTTC
>.|.|TRBV5-4|TRBJ2-7
CASSASAAIYEQYF
TGTGCCAGCAGCGCCTCAGCGGCGATCTACGAGCAGTACTTC
>.|TRBD1|TRBV6-5|TRBJ1-6
CASMRDSGYNSPLHF
TGTGCCAGCATGCGGGACAGCGGGTATAATTCACCCCTCCACTTT
>.|.|TRBV4-3|TRBJ2-4
CASSPQGGVKNIQYF
TGCGCCAGCAGCCCACAAGGGGGGGTAAAAAACATTCAGTACTTC
>.|TRBD2|TRBV19|TRBJ2-3
CASSPGTSGRRDTQYF
TGTGCCAGTAGTCCCGGGACTAGCGGGAGGCGAGATACGCAGTATTTT
>.|TRBD1|TRBV11-2|TRBJ2-7
CASSYGQGAYEQYF
TGTGCCAGCAGCTACGGACAGGGAGCGTACGAGCAGTACTTC
>.|.|TRBV28|TRBJ1-5
CATCSGKGNQPQHF
TGTGCCACCTGCAGCGGGAAGGGCAATCAGCCCCAGCATTTT
>.|.|TRBV7-9|TRBJ2-3
CASSSPLADTQYF
TGTGCCAGCAGCTCGCCGCTAGCAGATACGCAGTATTTT
>.|.|TRBV6-5|TRBJ1-2
CASRYKGGGYTF
TGTGCCAGCAGATATAAAGGGGGTGGCTACACCTTC
>.|.|TRBV18|TRBJ1-3
CASSPGLQGAGNTIYF
TGTGCCAGCTCTCCCGGCCTACAGGGCGCTGGAAACACCATATATTTT
>.|TRBD1|TRBV9|TRBJ1-2
CASSAGQGNYGYTF
TGTGCCAGCAGCGCGGGACAGGGGAACTATGGCTACACCTTC
>.|TRBD1|TRBV29-1|TRBJ2-3
CSVEDRGQGAWTDTQYF
TGCAGCGTTGAAGATCGGGGACAGGGGGCTTGGACAGATACGCAGTATTTT
>.|TRBD1|TRBV23-1|TRBJ1-5
CASSHRDSSNQPQHF
TGCGCCAGCAGTCACCGGGACAGTAGCAATCAGCCCCAGCATTTT
>.|.|TRBV27|TRBJ2-6
CASSGLTTRGANVLTF
TGTGCCAGCAGTGGACTGACAACTCGTGGGGCCAACGTCCTGACTTTC
>once|TRBD2|TRBV10-1|TRBJ2-1
CASSGTRTSGINEQFF
TGCGCCAGCAGCGGAACCCGGACTAGCGGGATCAATGAGCAGTTCTTC
>.|.|TRBV6-4|TRBJ2-2
CASSDPRDKKNTGELFF
TGTGCCAGCAGTGATCCCCGGGACAAGAAGAACACCGGGGAGCTGTTTTTT
>.|TRBD1|TRBV6-6|TRBJ1-2
CASSPTGGYGYTF
TGTGCCAGCAGCCCAACAGGGGGGTATGGCTACACCTTC
>.|.|TRBV25-1|TRBJ2-7
CASSAGVGEQYF
TGTGCCAGCAGTGCGGGGGTCGGCGAGCAGTACTTC
>.|.|TRBV4-3|TRBJ2-1
CASSQESGNEQFF
TGCGCCAGCAGCCAAGAATCGGGGAATGAGCAGTTCTTC
>.|.|TRBV7-2|TRBJ2-1
CASSPTGTVYNEQFF
TGTGCCAGCAGCCCTACCGGGACTGTTTACAATGAGCAGTTCTTC
>.|.|TRBV7-9|TRBJ2-1
CASSPTPLLVYNEQFF
TGTGCCAGCAGCCCGACACCCTTACTAGTCTACAATGAGCAGTTCTTC
>once|.|TRBV19|TRBJ1-4
CASSIMARGEKLFF
TGTGCCAGTAGTATCATGGCCCGGGGAGAAAAACTGTTTTTT
>.|.|TRBV19|TRBJ1-2
CASTTAPSGYTF
TGTGCCAGTACGACAGCCCCCTCTGGCTACACCTTC
>once|TRBD1|TRBV19|TRBJ1-2
CASTDRGKYGYTF
TGTGCCAGTACGGACAGGGGGAAGTATGGCTACACCTTC
>.|.|TRBV29-1|TRBJ2-5
CSVEGVNQETQYF
TGCAGCGTTGAAGGCGTGAACCAAGAGACCCAGTACTTC
>.|TRBD1|TRBV19|TRBJ2-2
CASRQGQARTGELFF
TGTGCCAGTAGACAGGGGCAAGCCAGAACCGGGGAGCTGTTTTTT
>few|TRBD2|TRBV7-9|TRBJ2-6
CASSPAGRASGANVLTF
TGTGCCAGCAGCCCGGCGGGGAGGGCCTCTGGGGCCAACGTCCTGACTTTC
>.|.|TRBV6-5|TRBJ2-3
CASSSLGGPGADTQYF
TGTGCCAGCAGTTCCCTCGGGGGGCCCGGCGCAGATACGCAGTATTTT
>.|.|TRBV29-1|TRBJ2-5
CSVEPRVLETQYF
TGCAGCGTTGAACCCCGGGTTTTGGAGACCCAGTACTTC
>.|.|TRBV19|TRBJ1-4
CASSIGRQGIGEKLFF
TGTGCCAGTAGTATAGGGAGGCAGGGGATAGGTGAAAAACTGTTTTTT
>.|TRBD2|TRBV7-9|TRBJ2-1
CASSLTSGRAGEQFF
TGTGCCAGCAGCCTCACTAGCGGGAGGGCTGGTGAGCAGTTCTTC
>.|.|TRBV6-1|TRBJ1-1
CASSVGGLLKEAFF
TGTGCCAGCAGTGTGGGGGGTCTATTGAAGGAAGCTTTCTTT
>.|.|TRBV29-1|TRBJ1-1
CSVLKNTEAFF
TGCAGCGTGCTAAAGAACACTGAAGCTTTCTTT
>.|.|TRBV7-2|TRBJ1-4
CASSSLEQTEKLFF
TGTGCCAGCAGCTCCCTGGAGCAGACTGAAAAACTGTTTTTT
>.|.|TRBV5-1|TRBJ1-3
CASRGDGNTIYF
TGCGCCAGCAGGGGAGATGGAAACACCATATATTTT
>.|.|TRBV27|TRBJ2-5
CASSYYRPVTGETQYF
TGTGCCAGCAGTTACTATCGACCCGTCACGGGGGAGACCCAGTACTTC
>.|TRBD2|TRBV4-3|TRBJ2-3
CASSPGGVTDTQYF
TGCGCCAGCAGTCCGGGGGGGGTCACAGATACGCAGTATTTT
>.|.|TRBV7-9|TRBJ2-7
CASSSRDRPKRESYEQYF
TGTGCCAGCAGCTCCCGGGACAGACCCAAACGGGAGTCCTACGAGCAGTACTTC
>.|.|TRBV19|TRBJ2-2
CASSIVGLGAGSGELFF
TGTGCCAGTAGTATAGTTGGGTTGGGGGCCGGGTCCGGGGAGCTGTTTTTT
>once|TRBD2|TRBV5-1|TRBJ2-2
CASRHSPSGRTGELFF
TGCGCCAGCAGACACTCCCCTAGCGGGAGAACCGGGGAGCTGTTTTTT
>.|.|TRBV11-2|TRBJ1-1
CASSVMQGYTEAFF
TGTGCCAGCAGCGTAATGCAGGGATACACTGAAGCTTTCTTT
>.|.|TRBV4-3|TRBJ2-7
CASSQDSGQGGYEQYF
TGCGCCAGCAGCCAAGATAGTGGACAAGGGGGCTACGAGCAGTACTTC
>.|TRBD1|TRBV5-6|TRBJ2-5
CASSQPGTGIRETQYF
TGTGCCAGCAGCCAGCCCGGGACAGGGATCCGGGAGACCCAGTACTTC
>.|TRBD1|TRBV7-9|TRBJ1-2
CASSEGQGAPGYGYTF
TGTGCCAGCAGCGAGGGACAGGGGGCGCCTGGCTATGGCTACACCTTC
>.|.|TRBV11-2|TRBJ1-3
CASSLDSPRSGNTIYF
TGTGCCAGCAGCTTGGACAGCCCGCGCTCTGGAAACACCATATATTTT
>.|.|TRBV6-1|TRBJ1-2
CAGWGLVADGYTF
TGTGCCGGGTGGGGGCTGGTGGCCGATGGCTACACCTTC
>.|.|TRBV6-6|TRBJ2-2
CASSSTGKGTGELFF
TGTGCCAGCAGCTCCACAGGGAAGGGCACCGGGGAGCTGTTTTTT
>.|.|TRBV5-1|TRBJ2-3
CASRPDSSTDTQYF
TGCGCCAGCAGACCCGACTCCAGCACAGATACGCAGTATTTT
>few|.|TRBV21-1|TRBJ2-7
CASSKTGGSSYEQYF
TGTGCCAGCAGCAAAACAGGGGGGAGCTCCTACGAGCAGTACTTC
>.|TRBD2|TRBV6-5|TRBJ2-3
CASRSGLAGTDTQYF
TGTGCCAGCAGGTCCGGACTAGCGGGCACAGATACGCAGTATTTT
>once|TRBD1|TRBV16|TRBJ2-2
CASSGQGGIITGELFF
TGTGCCAGCAGCGGACAGGGCGGGATAATCACCGGGGAGCTGTTTTTT
>.|TRBD1|TRBV5-4|TRBJ1-2
CASSSPPGGYGYTF
TGTGCCAGCAGCTCCCCGCCAGGGGGCTATGGCTACACCTTC
>once|.|TRBV9|TRBJ1-1
CASSVTTGDTEAFF
TGTGCCAGCAGCGTGACGACAGGAGACACTGAAGCTTTCTTT
>.|TRBD1|TRBV7-2|TRBJ2-5
CASSRQGWEETQYF
TGTGCCAGCAGCCGACAGGGTTGGGAAGAGACCCAGTACTTC